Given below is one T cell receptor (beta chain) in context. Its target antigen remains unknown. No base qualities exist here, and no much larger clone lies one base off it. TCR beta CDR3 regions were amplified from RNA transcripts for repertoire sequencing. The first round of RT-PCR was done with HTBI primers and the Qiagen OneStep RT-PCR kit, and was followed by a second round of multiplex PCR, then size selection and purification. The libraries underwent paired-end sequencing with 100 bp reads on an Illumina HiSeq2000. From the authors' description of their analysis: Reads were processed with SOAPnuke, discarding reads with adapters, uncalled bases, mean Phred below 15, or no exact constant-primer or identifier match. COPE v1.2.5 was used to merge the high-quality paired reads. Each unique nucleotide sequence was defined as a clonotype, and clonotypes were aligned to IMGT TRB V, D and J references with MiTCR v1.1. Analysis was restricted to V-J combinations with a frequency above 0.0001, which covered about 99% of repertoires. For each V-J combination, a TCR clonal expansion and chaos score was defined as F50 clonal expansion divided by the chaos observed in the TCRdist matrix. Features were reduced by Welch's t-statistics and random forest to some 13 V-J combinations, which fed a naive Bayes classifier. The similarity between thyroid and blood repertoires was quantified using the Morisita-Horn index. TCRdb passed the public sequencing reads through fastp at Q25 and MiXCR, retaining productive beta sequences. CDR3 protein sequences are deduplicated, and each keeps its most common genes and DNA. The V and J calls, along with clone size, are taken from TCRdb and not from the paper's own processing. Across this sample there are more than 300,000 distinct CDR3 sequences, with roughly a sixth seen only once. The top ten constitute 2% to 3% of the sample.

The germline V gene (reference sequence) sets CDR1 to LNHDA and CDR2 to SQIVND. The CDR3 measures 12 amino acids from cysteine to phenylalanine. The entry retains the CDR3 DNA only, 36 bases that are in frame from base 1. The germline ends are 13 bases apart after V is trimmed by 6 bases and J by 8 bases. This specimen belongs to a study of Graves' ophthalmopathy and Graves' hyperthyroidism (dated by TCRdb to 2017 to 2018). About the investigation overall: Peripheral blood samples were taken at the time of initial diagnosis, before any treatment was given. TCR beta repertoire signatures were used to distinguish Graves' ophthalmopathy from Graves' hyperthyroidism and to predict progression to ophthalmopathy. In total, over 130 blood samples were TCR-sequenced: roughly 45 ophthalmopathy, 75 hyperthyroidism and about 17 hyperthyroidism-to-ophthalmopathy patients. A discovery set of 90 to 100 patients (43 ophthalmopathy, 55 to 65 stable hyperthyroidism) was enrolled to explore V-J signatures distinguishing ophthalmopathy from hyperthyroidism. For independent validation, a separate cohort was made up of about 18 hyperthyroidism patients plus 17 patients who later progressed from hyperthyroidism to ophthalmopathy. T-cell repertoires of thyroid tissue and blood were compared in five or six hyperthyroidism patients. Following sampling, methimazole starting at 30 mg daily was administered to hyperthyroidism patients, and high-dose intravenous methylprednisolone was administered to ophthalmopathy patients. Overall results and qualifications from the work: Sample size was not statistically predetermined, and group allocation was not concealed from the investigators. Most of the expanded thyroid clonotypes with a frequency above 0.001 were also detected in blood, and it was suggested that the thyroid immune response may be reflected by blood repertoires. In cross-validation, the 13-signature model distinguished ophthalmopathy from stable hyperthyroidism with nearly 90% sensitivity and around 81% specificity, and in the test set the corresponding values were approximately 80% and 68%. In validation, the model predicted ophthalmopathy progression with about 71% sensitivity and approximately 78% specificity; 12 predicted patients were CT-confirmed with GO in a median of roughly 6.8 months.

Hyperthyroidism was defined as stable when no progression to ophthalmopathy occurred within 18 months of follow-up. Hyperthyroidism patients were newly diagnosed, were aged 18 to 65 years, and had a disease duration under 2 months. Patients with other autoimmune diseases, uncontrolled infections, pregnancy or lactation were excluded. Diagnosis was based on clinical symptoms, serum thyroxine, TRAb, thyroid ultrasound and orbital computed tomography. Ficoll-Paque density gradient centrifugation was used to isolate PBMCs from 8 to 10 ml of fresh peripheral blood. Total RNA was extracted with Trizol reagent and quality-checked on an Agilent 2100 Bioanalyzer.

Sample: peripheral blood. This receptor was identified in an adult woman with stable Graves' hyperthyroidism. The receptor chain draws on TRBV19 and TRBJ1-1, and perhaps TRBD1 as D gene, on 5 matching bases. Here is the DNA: TGTGCCAGTAGCACCGGGACTACCGAAGCTTTCTTT. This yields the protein CASSTGTTEAFF.